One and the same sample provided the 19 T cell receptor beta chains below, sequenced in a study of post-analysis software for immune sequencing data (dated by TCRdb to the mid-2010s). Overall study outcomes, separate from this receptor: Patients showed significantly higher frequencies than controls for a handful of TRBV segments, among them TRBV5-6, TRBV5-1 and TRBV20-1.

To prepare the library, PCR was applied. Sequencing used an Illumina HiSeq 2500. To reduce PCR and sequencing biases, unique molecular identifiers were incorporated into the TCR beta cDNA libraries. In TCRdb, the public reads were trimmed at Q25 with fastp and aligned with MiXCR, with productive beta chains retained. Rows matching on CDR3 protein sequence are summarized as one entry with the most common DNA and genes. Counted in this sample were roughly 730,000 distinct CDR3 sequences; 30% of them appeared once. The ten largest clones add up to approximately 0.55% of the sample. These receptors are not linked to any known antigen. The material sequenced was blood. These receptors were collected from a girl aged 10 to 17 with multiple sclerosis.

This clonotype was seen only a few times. For the CDR3, the DNA is TGTGCCAGCACTGCTAGCGGGATCTCTGGGGCCAACGTCCTGACTTTC. Translation: CASTASGISGANVLTF. The rearrangement joins TRBV2 to TRBJ2-6; TRBD2 agrees at 9 bases. The length of the CDR3 is 16 residues. J was trimmed by 0 bases and V by 7 bases; bases with no gene match: 4. Germline lookup yields CDR1 SNHLY and CDR2 FYNNEI.

The CDR3 sequence is CASSYARTSGSMDEQFF. The CDR3 region has the DNA TGTGCCAGCAGTTACGCGAGGACTAGCGGGAGTATGGATGAGCAGTTCTTC. The chain couples TRBV6-2 or TRBV6-3 to TRBJ2-1, with 13 nucleotides matching TRBD2. This CDR3 is built from 17 residues. V gave up 2 bases and J gave up 8 bases; unmatched junction bases: 9. Germline V gives CDR1 MNHEY, CDR2 SVGEGT.

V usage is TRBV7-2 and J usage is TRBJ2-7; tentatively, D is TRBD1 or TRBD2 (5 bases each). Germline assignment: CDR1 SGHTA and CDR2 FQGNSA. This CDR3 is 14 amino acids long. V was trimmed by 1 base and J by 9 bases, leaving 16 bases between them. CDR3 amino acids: CASSLGWDPWGQYF. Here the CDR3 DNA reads TGTGCCAGCAGCTTAGGTTGGGACCCTTGGGGGCAGTACTTC.

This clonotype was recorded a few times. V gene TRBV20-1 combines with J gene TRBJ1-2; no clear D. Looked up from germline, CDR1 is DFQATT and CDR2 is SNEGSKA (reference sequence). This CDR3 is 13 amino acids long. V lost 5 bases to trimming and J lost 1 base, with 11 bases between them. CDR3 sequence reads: CSAPLPGNYGYTF. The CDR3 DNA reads TGCAGTGCTCCCCTCCCCGGTAACTATGGCTACACCTTC.

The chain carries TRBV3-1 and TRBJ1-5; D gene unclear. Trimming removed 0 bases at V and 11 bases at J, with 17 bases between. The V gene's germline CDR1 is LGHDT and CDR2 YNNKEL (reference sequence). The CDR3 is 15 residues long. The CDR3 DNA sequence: TGTGCCAGCAGCCAAGACTCCGCGGGGTATAGAGCCCAGCATTTT. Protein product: CASSQDSAGYRAQHF.

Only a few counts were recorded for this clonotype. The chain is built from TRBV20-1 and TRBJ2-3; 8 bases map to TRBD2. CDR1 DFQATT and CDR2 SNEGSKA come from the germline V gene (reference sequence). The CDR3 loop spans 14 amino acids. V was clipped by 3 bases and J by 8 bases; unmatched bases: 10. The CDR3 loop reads CSARVAGGRVTQYF. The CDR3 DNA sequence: TGCAGTGCTAGGGTGGCGGGAGGCCGGGTTACGCAGTATTTT.

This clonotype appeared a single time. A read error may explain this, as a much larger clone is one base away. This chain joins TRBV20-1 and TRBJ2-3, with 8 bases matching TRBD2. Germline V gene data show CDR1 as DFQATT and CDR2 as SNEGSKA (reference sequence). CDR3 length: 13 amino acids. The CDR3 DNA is TGCAGAGCTAGTGCGGGGGGAGGGGATACGCAGTATTTT. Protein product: CRASAGGGDTQYF.

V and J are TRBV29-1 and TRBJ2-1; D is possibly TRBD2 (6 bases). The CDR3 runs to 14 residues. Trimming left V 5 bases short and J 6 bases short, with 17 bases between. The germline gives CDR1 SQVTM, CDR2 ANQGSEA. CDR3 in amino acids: CSVNLGSHTNEQFF. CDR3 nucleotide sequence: TGCAGCGTTAATCTCGGGAGCCACACCAATGAGCAGTTCTTC.

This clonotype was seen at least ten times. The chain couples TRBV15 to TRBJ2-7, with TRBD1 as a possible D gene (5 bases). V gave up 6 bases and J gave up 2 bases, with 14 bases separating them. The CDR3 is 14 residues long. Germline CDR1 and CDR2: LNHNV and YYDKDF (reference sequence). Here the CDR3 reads CATSTEQEPYEQYF. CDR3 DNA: TGTGCCACCAGTACAGAACAGGAGCCCTACGAGCAGTACTTC.

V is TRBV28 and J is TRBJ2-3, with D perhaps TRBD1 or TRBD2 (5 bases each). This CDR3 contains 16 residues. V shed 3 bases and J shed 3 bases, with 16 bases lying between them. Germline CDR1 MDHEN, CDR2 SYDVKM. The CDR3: CASSFPGTLSTDTQYF. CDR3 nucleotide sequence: TGTGCCAGCAGTTTCCCGGGGACCTTGAGTACAGATACGCAGTATTTT.

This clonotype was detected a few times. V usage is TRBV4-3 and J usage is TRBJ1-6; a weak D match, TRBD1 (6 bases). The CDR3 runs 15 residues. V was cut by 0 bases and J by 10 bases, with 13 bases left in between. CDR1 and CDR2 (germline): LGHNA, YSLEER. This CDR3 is CASSQDKRGWSPLHF. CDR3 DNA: TGCGCCAGCAGCCAAGATAAGAGGGGGTGGTCACCCCTCCACTTT.

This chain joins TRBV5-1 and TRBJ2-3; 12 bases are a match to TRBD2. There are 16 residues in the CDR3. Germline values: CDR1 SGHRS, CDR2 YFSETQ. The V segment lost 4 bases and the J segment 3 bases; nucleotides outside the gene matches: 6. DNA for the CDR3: TGCGCCAGCAGCCCCGGACTAGCGGGGTTTACAGATACGCAGTATTTT. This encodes CASSPGLAGFTDTQYF.

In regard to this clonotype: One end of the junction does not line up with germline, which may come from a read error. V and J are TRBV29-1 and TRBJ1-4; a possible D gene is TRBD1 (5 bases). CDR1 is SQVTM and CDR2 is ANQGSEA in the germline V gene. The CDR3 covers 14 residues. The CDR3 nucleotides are TGCAGCGCTACACGCGGGGCAACTAATGAAAAACGGTTTTTT. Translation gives CSATRGATNEKRFF.

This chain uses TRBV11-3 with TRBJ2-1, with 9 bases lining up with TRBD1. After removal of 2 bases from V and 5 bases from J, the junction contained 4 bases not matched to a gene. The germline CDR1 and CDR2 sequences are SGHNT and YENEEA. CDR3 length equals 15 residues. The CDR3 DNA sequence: TGTGCCAGCAGCTTATTCGGACAGGGGCACAATGAGCAGTTCTTC. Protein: CASSLFGQGHNEQFF.

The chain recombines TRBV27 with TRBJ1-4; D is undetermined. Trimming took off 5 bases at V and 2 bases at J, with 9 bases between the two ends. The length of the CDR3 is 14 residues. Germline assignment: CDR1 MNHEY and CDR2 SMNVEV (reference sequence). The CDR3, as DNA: TGTGCCAGCAGTCAACAGACGACTAATGAAAAACTGTTTTTT. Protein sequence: CASSQQTTNEKLFF.

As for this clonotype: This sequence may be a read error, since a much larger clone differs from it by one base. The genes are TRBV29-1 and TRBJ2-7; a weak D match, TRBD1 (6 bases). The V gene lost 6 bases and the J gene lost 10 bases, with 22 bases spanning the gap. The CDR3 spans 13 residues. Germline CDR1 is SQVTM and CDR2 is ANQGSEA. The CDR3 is CSVRKQGGEAQYF. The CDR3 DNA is TGCAGCGTCAGAAAACAGGGTGGCGAGGCCCAGTACTTC.

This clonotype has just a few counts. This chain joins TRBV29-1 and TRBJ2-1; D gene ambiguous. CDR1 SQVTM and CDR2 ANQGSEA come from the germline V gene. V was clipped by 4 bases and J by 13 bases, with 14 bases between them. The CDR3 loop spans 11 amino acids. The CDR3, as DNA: TGCAGCGTTGGTCCCACAGAACGACAGTTCTTC. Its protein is CSVGPTERQFF.

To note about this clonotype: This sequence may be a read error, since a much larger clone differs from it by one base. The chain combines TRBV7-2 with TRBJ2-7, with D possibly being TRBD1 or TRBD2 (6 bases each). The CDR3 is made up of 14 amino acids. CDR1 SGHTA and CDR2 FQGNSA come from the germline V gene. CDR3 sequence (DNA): TGTGTCAGCAGCTTAGAGGGGGGTGGCCGCGAGCAGTACTTC. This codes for CVSSLEGGGREQYF.

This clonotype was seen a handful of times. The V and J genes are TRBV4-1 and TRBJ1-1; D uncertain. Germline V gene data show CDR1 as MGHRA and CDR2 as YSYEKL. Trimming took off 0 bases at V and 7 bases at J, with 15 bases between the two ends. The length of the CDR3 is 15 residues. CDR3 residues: CASSQDPTHGSEAFF. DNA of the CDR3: TGCGCCAGCAGCCAAGATCCAACGCACGGCAGTGAAGCTTTCTTT.